This entry features one T cell receptor beta chain sequence. These data are taken from a study of blood T cell repertoires in COVID-19. As for the study in general: From the United States, Italy and Spain came samples of acute and convalescent COVID-19. From T cells, B-cell-depleted T cells, or PBMCs came the material, which was cDNA or gDNA.

This CDR3 is 13 amino acids long. The V gene lost 3 bases and the J gene lost 8 bases, with 13 bases spanning the gap. The germline V gene encodes CDR1 DFQATT and CDR2 SNEGSKA (reference sequence). Study processing details: Counts of nucleated cells, estimated from reference gene primer amplification, were obtained. Sequencing was performed with immunoSEQ multiplex PCR; in TCRdb, only in-frame clones are kept and a portion is missing. The DNA gave D and trimming, while V, J and clone size come from that table. The repertoire holds roughly 89,000 clones, with approximately 80% as singletons. Sequencing input: peripheral blood. The source is an elderly woman with acute or convalescent COVID-19. The rearrangement links TRBV20-1 to TRBJ2-2; possibly TRBD1 for D (7 bases). The CDR3 coding sequence is TGCAGTGCTAGTCAGGGGGGTATTGGGGAGCTGTTTTTT. Translated: CSASQGGIGELFF.